The next 4 T cell receptor beta chains were all read from a single sample in a study of T cell responses to AZD1222 COVID-19 vaccine. The repertoire was sequenced with immunoSEQ multiplex PCR; TCRdb's copy has only in-frame clones and lacks some. The sample has about 150,000 clones; approximately 90% are singletons. Sample: peripheral blood, taken 28 days after the second AZD1222 dose. The receptors shown here come from an adult who received the AZD1222 COVID-19 vaccine.

This rearrangement joins TRBV9 to TRBJ2-5, with D unresolved. V was shortened by 3 bases and J by 1 base, with 7 bases between the two germline ends. Germline V gene sequence: CDR1 SGDLS, CDR2 YYNGEE. The CDR3 sequence is 13 residues long. CDR3: CASSGWGQETQYF. CDR3 bases: TGTGCCAGCAGCGGGTGGGGCCAAGAGACCCAGTACTTC. The whole variable domain, filled in from reference TRBV9 and TRBJ2-5, reads DSGVTQTPKHLITATGQRVTLRCSPRSGDLSVYWYQQSLDQGLQFLIQYYNGEERAKGNILERFSAQQFPDLHSELNLSSLELGDSALYFCASSGWGQETQYFGPGTRLLVL.

The chain joins TRBV2 to TRBJ2-3; perhaps D is TRBD1 or TRBD2 (5 bases each). The CDR3 runs to 14 residues. V was pared by 8 bases and J by 2 bases, with 14 bases between. Germline assignment: CDR1 SNHLY and CDR2 FYNNEI. CDR3 in DNA: TGTGCCAGCGAGGGACCCCACCCCACAGATACGCAGTATTTT. Encoded protein: CASEGPHPTDTQYF.

The rearrangement uses TRBV7-9 and TRBJ2-2; 7 nucleotides align to TRBD2. CDR1 is SEHNR and CDR2 is FQNEAQ in the germline V gene (reference sequence). V shed 5 bases and J 4 bases; nucleotides not matched to a gene: 10. This CDR3 spans 16 amino acids. CDR3 loop: CASSDRLASRTGELFF. CDR3 DNA: TGTGCCAGCAGCGACCGACTAGCAAGTCGCACCGGGGAGCTGTTTTTT.

The chain joins TRBV19 to TRBJ1-1, with a weak D call TRBD1 (6 bases). Germline CDR1 is LNHDA and CDR2 is SQIVND (reference sequence). V dropped 7 bases and J dropped 11 bases, with 20 bases sitting between them. This CDR3 has 13 residues. CDR3 region: CASTIAQGRGAFF. CDR3 nucleotide sequence: TGTGCCAGTACTATCGCGCAGGGGCGAGGGGCTTTCTTT.